A selection of T cell receptor beta chains follows, all from one sample in a study of neurological immune-mediated disorders. One entry per CDR3 protein, called by TCRdb with MiXCR from the 5' RACE reads. Among about 77,000 distinct CDR3 sequences listed, about 9.4% were seen once. Sequencing was performed on PBMCs. These TCRs come from a man aged 50 to 60 in good health. The CDR3 runs from the conserved cysteine through the conserved F or W. Fields, in order: clone size, J gene, D gene, V gene, CDR3 protein, CDR3 DNA. A D gene is named only where the DNA matches it firmly. Size tells how often a clone was seen (once, few, many) or the class of an expanded clone, and some rows leave it out.

clone_size: many
j_call: TRBJ1-2
d_call: -
v_call: TRBV7-8
cdr3_aa: CASSLGQVHYGYTF
cdr3_nt: TGTGCCAGCAGCTTAGGCCAAGTACACTATGGCTACACCTTC

clone_size: many
j_call: TRBJ2-2
d_call: -
v_call: TRBV12-3/TRBV12-4
cdr3_aa: CASRGAEGAVTGELFF
cdr3_nt: TGTGCCAGCAGGGGAGCGGAGGGGGCGGTCACCGGGGAGCTGTTTTTT

clone_size: many
j_call: TRBJ2-3
d_call: TRBD2
v_call: TRBV5-1
cdr3_aa: CASSSASGGPDTQYF
cdr3_nt: TGCGCCAGCAGCTCCGCGAGCGGGGGGCCGGATACGCAGTATTTT

clone_size: many
j_call: TRBJ2-2
d_call: -
v_call: TRBV5-1
cdr3_aa: CASSLQTNTGELFF
cdr3_nt: TGCGCCAGCAGCTTACAGACGAACACCGGGGAGCTGTTTTTT

clone_size: many
j_call: TRBJ2-3
d_call: -
v_call: TRBV5-1
cdr3_aa: CASSLAGGGTDTQYF
cdr3_nt: TGCGCCAGCAGCTTGGCCGGGGGCGGCACAGATACGCAGTATTTT

clone_size: many
j_call: TRBJ2-4
d_call: -
v_call: TRBV14
cdr3_aa: CASSQDPGQQYF
cdr3_nt: TGTGCCAGCAGCCAAGATCCGGGGCAACAGTACTTC

clone_size: many
j_call: TRBJ2-5
d_call: TRBD2
v_call: TRBV7-2
cdr3_aa: CASSLSASGSRSSETQYF
cdr3_nt: TGTGCCAGCAGCTTATCGGCTAGCGGGAGTCGTTCCTCCGAGACCCAGTACTTC

clone_size: many
j_call: TRBJ2-7
d_call: -
v_call: TRBV29-1
cdr3_aa: CSVIETTATYEQYF
cdr3_nt: TGCAGCGTCATCGAAACAACGGCTACCTACGAGCAGTACTTC

clone_size: many
j_call: TRBJ2-1
d_call: TRBD2
v_call: TRBV6-5
cdr3_aa: CASSPGGSGSVNEQFF
cdr3_nt: TGTGCCAGCAGCCCTGGTGGTAGCGGGAGTGTCAATGAGCAGTTCTTC

clone_size: few
j_call: TRBJ2-7
d_call: -
v_call: TRBV10-3
cdr3_aa: CAISGTMGSYEQYF
cdr3_nt: TGTGCCATCAGCGGGACGATGGGCTCCTACGAGCAGTACTTC

clone_size: many
j_call: TRBJ2-2
d_call: -
v_call: TRBV5-1
cdr3_aa: CASSLGDRNTGELFF
cdr3_nt: TGCGCCAGCAGCTTGGGAGACAGGAACACCGGGGAGCTGTTTTTT

clone_size: many
j_call: TRBJ2-3
d_call: -
v_call: TRBV20-1
cdr3_aa: CSARSSGYTDTQYF
cdr3_nt: TGCAGTGCTAGAAGTAGCGGCTATACAGATACGCAGTATTTT

clone_size: many
j_call: TRBJ2-3
d_call: -
v_call: TRBV7-8
cdr3_aa: CASNWAGTDTQYF
cdr3_nt: TGTGCCAGCAATTGGGCTGGCACAGATACGCAGTATTTT

clone_size: -
j_call: TRBJ2-1
d_call: TRBD2
v_call: TRBV27
cdr3_aa: CASSLIAGSYNEQFF
cdr3_nt: TGTGCCAGCAGTTTGATAGCGGGGTCCTACAATGAGCAGTTCTTC

clone_size: many
j_call: TRBJ1-1
d_call: -
v_call: TRBV14
cdr3_aa: CASSQGSYAEAFF
cdr3_nt: TGTGCCAGCAGCCAGGGAAGTTACGCTGAAGCTTTCTTT

clone_size: many
j_call: TRBJ2-3
d_call: TRBD2
v_call: TRBV5-1
cdr3_aa: CASSLISGGPSTDTQYF
cdr3_nt: TGCGCCAGCAGCTTGATCAGCGGGGGGCCTAGCACAGATACGCAGTATTTT

clone_size: many
j_call: TRBJ2-1
d_call: -
v_call: TRBV20-1
cdr3_aa: CSARGLQSSYNEQFF
cdr3_nt: TGCAGTGCAAGGGGATTGCAGAGCTCCTACAATGAGCAGTTCTTC

clone_size: many
j_call: TRBJ2-1
d_call: TRBD2
v_call: TRBV28
cdr3_aa: CASSSLRLAGHNEQFF
cdr3_nt: TGTGCCAGCAGTTCCCTCAGACTAGCGGGTCACAATGAGCAGTTCTTC

clone_size: many
j_call: TRBJ1-5
d_call: -
v_call: TRBV27
cdr3_aa: CASSLDRDVQPQHF
cdr3_nt: TGTGCCAGCAGTTTAGACAGAGATGTTCAGCCCCAGCATTTT

clone_size: many
j_call: TRBJ2-3
d_call: TRBD2
v_call: TRBV9
cdr3_aa: CASSARVGTTGTDTQYF
cdr3_nt: TGTGCCAGCAGCGCCCGAGTGGGGACTACGGGCACAGATACGCAGTATTTT

clone_size: many
j_call: TRBJ2-2
d_call: TRBD2
v_call: TRBV29-1
cdr3_aa: CSVGSGGAGELFF
cdr3_nt: TGCAGCGTTGGCAGCGGGGGGGCCGGGGAGCTGTTTTTT

clone_size: many
j_call: TRBJ2-7
d_call: TRBD1
v_call: TRBV5-1
cdr3_aa: CASSFGQGSYEQYF
cdr3_nt: TGCGCCAGCAGCTTCGGACAGGGTTCCTACGAGCAGTACTTC

clone_size: many
j_call: TRBJ1-6
d_call: -
v_call: TRBV12-3/TRBV12-4
cdr3_aa: CASSVGFSYNSPLHF
cdr3_nt: TGTGCCAGCAGTGTCGGGTTCTCCTATAATTCACCCCTCCACTTT

clone_size: many
j_call: TRBJ2-5
d_call: -
v_call: TRBV29-1
cdr3_aa: CSVLQDYPETQYF
cdr3_nt: TGCAGCGTCCTACAGGATTATCCGGAGACCCAGTACTTC

clone_size: many
j_call: TRBJ2-3
d_call: TRBD2
v_call: TRBV6-2/TRBV6-3
cdr3_aa: CASSYGSAGGTDTQYF
cdr3_nt: TGTGCCAGCAGTTATGGATCGGCGGGGGGCACAGATACGCAGTATTTT

clone_size: many
j_call: TRBJ2-7
d_call: TRBD2
v_call: TRBV20-1
cdr3_aa: CSASRGGVAGALSSYEQYF
cdr3_nt: TGCAGTGCCTCAAGAGGAGGAGTAGCGGGGGCCCTGAGCTCCTACGAGCAGTACTTC

clone_size: many
j_call: TRBJ2-1
d_call: -
v_call: TRBV7-8
cdr3_aa: CASRGGSREQFF
cdr3_nt: TGTGCCAGCAGGGGGGGAAGCAGGGAGCAGTTCTTC

clone_size: many
j_call: TRBJ1-6
d_call: -
v_call: TRBV14
cdr3_aa: CASSQGKTGPLVRNSPLHF
cdr3_nt: TGTGCCAGCAGCCAAGGGAAAACAGGACCCCTAGTGAGAAATTCACCCCTCCACTTT

clone_size: many
j_call: TRBJ2-7
d_call: -
v_call: TRBV6-2/TRBV6-3
cdr3_aa: CASSYPPTYEQYF
cdr3_nt: TGTGCCAGCAGTTACCCTCCCACCTACGAGCAGTACTTC

clone_size: many
j_call: TRBJ2-1
d_call: TRBD2
v_call: TRBV12-3/TRBV12-4
cdr3_aa: CASSGGSNDEQFF
cdr3_nt: TGTGCCAGCAGTGGCGGGAGTAACGATGAGCAGTTCTTC

clone_size: -
j_call: TRBJ2-1
d_call: -
v_call: TRBV6-1
cdr3_aa: CASRGIGKTYNEQFF
cdr3_nt: TGTGCCAGCAGGGGGATTGGGAAAACCTACAATGAGCAGTTCTTC

clone_size: many
j_call: TRBJ1-1
d_call: -
v_call: TRBV5-1
cdr3_aa: CASSFNSNTEAFF
cdr3_nt: TGCGCCAGCAGCTTTAACTCGAACACTGAAGCTTTCTTT

clone_size: many
j_call: TRBJ2-1
d_call: TRBD2
v_call: TRBV20-1
cdr3_aa: CSASSERGGPGPYNEQFF
cdr3_nt: TGCAGTGCTAGTTCTGAGCGGGGGGGCCCGGGCCCCTACAATGAGCAGTTCTTC

clone_size: many
j_call: TRBJ2-1
d_call: TRBD2
v_call: TRBV5-1
cdr3_aa: CASSPDGGTSETSYNEQFF
cdr3_nt: TGCGCCAGCAGCCCCGACGGGGGGACTAGCGAAACTTCCTACAATGAGCAGTTCTTC

clone_size: many
j_call: TRBJ1-5
d_call: -
v_call: TRBV20-1
cdr3_aa: CSARAPQGREPSNQPQHF
cdr3_nt: TGCAGTGCTAGAGCCCCACAGGGTAGGGAACCAAGCAATCAGCCCCAGCATTTT

clone_size: many
j_call: TRBJ1-5
d_call: -
v_call: TRBV20-1
cdr3_aa: CSVIATGIVNQPQHF
cdr3_nt: TGCAGTGTCATAGCAACAGGGATCGTTAATCAGCCCCAGCATTTT

clone_size: many
j_call: TRBJ2-7
d_call: -
v_call: TRBV5-8
cdr3_aa: CASSLGGVAVYEQYF
cdr3_nt: TGTGCCAGCAGCTTGGGGGGCGTAGCGGTGTACGAGCAGTACTTC

clone_size: many
j_call: TRBJ2-3
d_call: TRBD2
v_call: TRBV20-1
cdr3_aa: CSAKAGASTDTQYF
cdr3_nt: TGCAGTGCAAAAGCGGGGGCCAGCACAGATACGCAGTATTTT

clone_size: many
j_call: TRBJ2-6
d_call: TRBD1
v_call: TRBV5-1
cdr3_aa: CASSLARTGYSGANVLTF
cdr3_nt: TGCGCCAGCAGCTTGGCCCGGACAGGTTACTCTGGGGCCAACGTCCTGACTTTC

clone_size: -
j_call: TRBJ2-7
d_call: -
v_call: TRBV18
cdr3_aa: CASSPNRPYEQYF
cdr3_nt: TGTGCCAGCTCACCAAACAGACCATACGAGCAGTACTTC

clone_size: many
j_call: TRBJ1-2
d_call: -
v_call: TRBV5-1
cdr3_aa: CASSQNTGHRYGYTF
cdr3_nt: TGCGCCAGCAGCCAGAACACGGGACACCGGTATGGCTACACCTTC

clone_size: many
j_call: TRBJ1-5
d_call: -
v_call: TRBV20-1
cdr3_aa: CSARGPYSNQPQHF
cdr3_nt: TGCAGTGCCAGGGGACCTTATAGCAATCAGCCCCAGCATTTT

clone_size: many
j_call: TRBJ1-1
d_call: TRBD1
v_call: TRBV6-2/TRBV6-3
cdr3_aa: CASRDRDRAEAFF
cdr3_nt: TGTGCCAGCAGGGACAGGGATAGGGCTGAAGCTTTCTTT

clone_size: many
j_call: TRBJ2-3
d_call: TRBD2
v_call: TRBV5-1
cdr3_aa: CASSHSREGSYTQYF
cdr3_nt: TGCGCCAGCAGCCATTCACGGGAGGGGTCGTATACGCAGTATTTT

clone_size: many
j_call: TRBJ2-1
d_call: -
v_call: TRBV27
cdr3_aa: CASSLMGFSVLSSYNEQFF
cdr3_nt: TGTGCCAGCAGTTTAATGGGATTTAGCGTTCTCAGCTCCTACAATGAGCAGTTCTTC

clone_size: many
j_call: TRBJ2-2
d_call: -
v_call: TRBV5-1
cdr3_aa: CASGGADSNTGELFF
cdr3_nt: TGCGCCAGCGGGGGGGCGGACTCGAACACCGGGGAGCTGTTTTTT

clone_size: many
j_call: TRBJ2-4
d_call: TRBD1
v_call: TRBV28
cdr3_aa: CASSYHFGQGSDKNIQYF
cdr3_nt: TGTGCCAGCAGTTATCATTTCGGACAGGGAAGTGACAAAAACATTCAGTACTTC

clone_size: many
j_call: TRBJ1-1
d_call: -
v_call: TRBV5-5
cdr3_aa: CASSLGSSEAFF
cdr3_nt: TGTGCCAGCAGCTTGGGTAGTTCGGAAGCTTTCTTT

clone_size: many
j_call: TRBJ2-3
d_call: -
v_call: TRBV27
cdr3_aa: CASSYRAPRSTDTQYF
cdr3_nt: TGTGCCAGCAGCTATCGGGCCCCCCGGAGCACAGATACGCAGTATTTT

clone_size: many
j_call: TRBJ2-7
d_call: TRBD2
v_call: TRBV24-1
cdr3_aa: CATSPSGSSHEQYF
cdr3_nt: TGTGCCACCTCTCCGAGCGGGAGTTCCCACGAGCAGTACTTC

clone_size: many
j_call: TRBJ2-7
d_call: TRBD1
v_call: TRBV7-2
cdr3_aa: CASSLGSGQGYEQYF
cdr3_nt: TGTGCCAGCAGCTTAGGGTCGGGACAGGGGTACGAGCAGTACTTC

clone_size: many
j_call: TRBJ1-1
d_call: -
v_call: TRBV12-3/TRBV12-4
cdr3_aa: CASSAGRDGRNTEAFF
cdr3_nt: TGTGCCAGCAGTGCCGGACGGGACGGCCGGAACACTGAAGCTTTCTTT

clone_size: -
j_call: TRBJ2-1
d_call: -
v_call: TRBV28
cdr3_aa: CASSFTTEQFF
cdr3_nt: TGTGCCAGCAGTTTCACGACTGAGCAGTTCTTC

clone_size: -
j_call: TRBJ2-7
d_call: -
v_call: TRBV28
cdr3_aa: CASSVGSEQYF
cdr3_nt: TGTGCCAGCAGCGTGGGGAGCGAGCAGTACTTC

clone_size: many
j_call: TRBJ1-4
d_call: -
v_call: TRBV7-2
cdr3_aa: CASRNDRSSEKLFF
cdr3_nt: TGTGCCAGCAGGAATGACAGGAGTAGTGAAAAACTGTTTTTT

clone_size: many
j_call: TRBJ2-1
d_call: -
v_call: TRBV7-2
cdr3_aa: CASSVRDPRGEQFF
cdr3_nt: TGTGCCAGCAGCGTCCGGGACCCCCGTGGTGAGCAGTTCTTC

clone_size: many
j_call: TRBJ2-3
d_call: -
v_call: TRBV5-1
cdr3_aa: CASSLGASASDTQYF
cdr3_nt: TGCGCCAGCAGCTTGGGTGCTAGCGCGTCGGATACGCAGTATTTT

clone_size: few
j_call: TRBJ2-7
d_call: TRBD1
v_call: TRBV5-1
cdr3_aa: CASSPGQGVLGEQYF
cdr3_nt: TGCGCCAGCAGCCCCGGACAGGGGGTATTAGGCGAGCAGTACTTC

clone_size: many
j_call: TRBJ2-5
d_call: TRBD1
v_call: TRBV20-1
cdr3_aa: CSAKGRGPRETQYF
cdr3_nt: TGCAGTGCTAAGGGCAGGGGGCCTAGGGAGACCCAGTACTTC